The sequence of this TCR beta chain was determined in a study of shared clonotypes between healthy human individuals. Study details: Samples came from a couple of female and a few male donors aged 18 to 49. Per donor, three plates held CD4 naive cells, three held CD4 memory, two held CD8 naive and one held CD8 memory.

Study-wide results and limits: With four donors compared, around 4.7% of naive CD4 clonotypes were shared. Memory subsets had estimated richness that was generally smaller than that of naive subsets.

The table came from immunoSEQ multiplex PCR; TCRdb's copy has only in-frame clones and leaves some out. The sample contains 2 million to 2.5 million clones, approximately 96% of which appear only once. V shed 0 bases and J shed 9 bases, with 12 bases lying between them. Germline V gene data show CDR1 as SEHNR and CDR2 as FQNEAQ (reference sequence). CDR3 length: 13 amino acids. In regard to this clone: No antigen is known for it.

V gene TRBV7-9 combines with J gene TRBJ2-7, with D possibly being TRBD2 (7 bases). The source of this sequence is a man aged 18 to 29 in good health. Input material: naive CD4+ T cells sorted from blood. Stated subset: CD45RA+ positively selected. The CDR3 nucleotides are TGTGCCAGCAGCTTAGCGCCGGGGGGCGGGCAGTACTTC. Translated: CASSLAPGGGQYF.